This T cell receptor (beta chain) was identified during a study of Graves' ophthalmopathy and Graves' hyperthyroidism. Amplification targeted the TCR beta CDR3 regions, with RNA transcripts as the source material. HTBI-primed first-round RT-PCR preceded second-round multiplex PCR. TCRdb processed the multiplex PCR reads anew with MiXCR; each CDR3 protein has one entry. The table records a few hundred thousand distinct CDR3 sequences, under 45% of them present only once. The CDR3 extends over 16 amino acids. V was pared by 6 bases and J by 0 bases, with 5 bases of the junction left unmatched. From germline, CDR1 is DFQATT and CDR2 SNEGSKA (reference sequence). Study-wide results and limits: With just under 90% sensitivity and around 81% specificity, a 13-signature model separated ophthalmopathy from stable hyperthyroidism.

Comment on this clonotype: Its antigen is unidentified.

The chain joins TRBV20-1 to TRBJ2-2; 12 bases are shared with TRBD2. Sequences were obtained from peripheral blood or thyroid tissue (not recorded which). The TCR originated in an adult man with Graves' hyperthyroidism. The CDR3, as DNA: TGCAGTGCGACACTAGCGGGGGGCTCGAACACCGGGGAGCTGTTTTTT. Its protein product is CSATLAGGSNTGELFF.